Each of the 29 T cell receptor beta chains below was sequenced from the same sample in a study of blood T cells in healthy people across ages. The second PCR ran about 6 to 12 cycles with a sample-barcoded 5' primer and J-beta primers. TCRdb re-derived calls from the 5' RACE reads in MiXCR, one entry per CDR3 protein. Of over 600,000 distinct CDR3 sequences in the sample, 40% to 50% were seen once. The sequenced sample consisted of blood. Receptor source: a man older than 75 in good health.

V is TRBV12-3 or TRBV12-4 and J is TRBJ1-1; D is perhaps TRBD1 (6 bases). Trimming left V 6 bases short and J 4 bases short, with 12 bases between. This CDR3 has 13 amino acids. The CDR3 reads CASRTQGFTEAFF. CDR3 bases: TGTGCCAGCAGAACCCAGGGGTTCACTGAAGCTTTCTTT.

This clonotype was observed many times. The gene calls are TRBV10-2 and TRBJ1-2, with 10 bases aligning to TRBD1. The germline V gene encodes CDR1 WSHSY and CDR2 SAAADI. The CDR3 is 15 residues long. V shed 3 bases, J shed 7 bases, and the junction held 8 bases outside the gene matches. As DNA, the CDR3 is TGCGCCAGCAGTGACCAGACAGGGGGCGCGGCTGGCTACACCTTC. It is translated as CASSDQTGGAAGYTF.

This clonotype was seen only a few times. J is TRBJ2-1 and V is TRBV6-5; D gene unclear. The CDR3 loop spans 11 amino acids. The germline CDR1 and CDR2 sequences are MNHEY and SVGAGI. V dropped 6 bases and J dropped 8 bases, with 8 bases sitting between them. As DNA, the CDR3 is TGTGCCAGCAGGCATTTTGATGAGCAGTTCTTC. It codes for CASRHFDEQFF.

The V gene is TRBV5-1, the J gene TRBJ2-4; D is unresolved. The assigned J gene may be wrong: the sequence end matches TRBJ2-7 better. Germline loops: CDR1 SGHRS, CDR2 YFSETQ. The CDR3 totals 16 residues. DNA for the CDR3: TGCGCCAGCAGCTTGGTATTGGCTGGTTTCACCGACGAGCAGTACTTC. Translation: CASSLVLAGFTDEQYF.

The chain recombines TRBV10-3 with TRBJ2-1; D tentatively fits TRBD1 or TRBD2 (7 bases each). Trimming stripped 5 bases from V and 9 bases from J, with 29 bases between. Germline assignment: CDR1 ENHRY and CDR2 SYGVKD. This CDR3 contains 18 residues. Here the CDR3 reads CAISPRLAGGLSFGEQFF. CDR3 in DNA: TGTGCCATCAGTCCCCGACTAGCAGGGGGGCTGAGTTTCGGTGAGCAGTTCTTC.

The chain couples TRBV4-2 to TRBJ2-1, with 8 bases identical to TRBD2. Looked up from germline, CDR1 is LGHNA and CDR2 is YNFKEQ. This CDR3 contains 16 residues. Trimming at V came to 4 bases and at J to 4 bases, leaving 9 bases not matched to a gene. This CDR3 is CASSPSGGGRYNEQFF. In DNA, the CDR3 is TGTGCCAGCAGCCCCTCGGGGGGGGGGCGGTACAATGAGCAGTTCTTC.

The chain recombines TRBV5-1 with TRBJ2-5, with TRBD2 identical over 7 bases. This CDR3 has 15 amino acids. CDR1 and CDR2 (germline): SGHRS, YFSETQ. Trimming took 4 bases from V and 4 from J; bases not matched to a gene: 10. CDR3 nucleotides: TGCGCCAGCAGCCCCGGCGGGGAGGGACGAGAGACCCAGTACTTC. This codes for CASSPGGEGRETQYF. Together with reference TRBV5-1 and TRBJ2-5, the CDR3 gives the full variable domain: KAGVTQTPRYLIKTRGQQVTLSCSPISGHRSVSWYQQTPGQGLQFLFEYFSETQRNKGNFPGRFSGRQFSNSRSEMNVSTLELGDSALYLCASSPGGEGRETQYFGPGTRLLVL.

This clonotype was seen a few times. The V call is TRBV2, the J call TRBJ2-7, with 11 bases lining up with TRBD2. V lost 2 bases and J lost 6; bases outside the gene matches: 6. Germline V lookup: CDR1 SNHLY, CDR2 FYNNEI. This CDR3 spans 15 amino acids. The CDR3 nucleotides are TGTGCCAGCAGTGAAAATAGCGGGAGGGTAAGCGAGCAGTACTTC. Translating gives CASSENSGRVSEQYF.

The chain has TRBV29-1 and TRBJ2-1; D is perhaps TRBD1 (7 bases). The end of the DNA aligns better with TRBJ2-7, so the J call may be wrong. CDR3 length equals 15 residues. Germline loops: CDR1 SQVTM, CDR2 ANQGSEA. The CDR3 DNA is TGCAGCGTTGAACCCGGACAGGAGGGGTACAATGAGCAGTACTTC. This codes for CSVEPGQEGYNEQYF.

This clonotype was counted a few times. The genes are TRBV7-9 and TRBJ2-7, with D perhaps matching TRBD1 or TRBD2 (5 bases each). The CDR3 is 16 amino acids. The V gene lost 7 bases and the J gene lost 0 bases, with 19 bases spanning the gap. In germline, CDR1 is SEHNR, CDR2 FQNEAQ (reference sequence). CDR3 amino acids: CASTFTGPSSSYEQYF. The CDR3 region has the DNA TGTGCCAGCACATTTACGGGACCCTCGAGCTCCTACGAGCAGTACTTC.

This chain uses TRBV5-1 with TRBJ2-1; D is perhaps TRBD2 (6 bases). V dropped 1 base and J dropped 5 bases, with 13 bases sitting between them. CDR3 length: 15 residues. The germline CDR1 and CDR2 sequences are SGHRS and YFSETQ. DNA for the CDR3: TGCGCCAGCAGCTTGTCAGCCAGGGAGGACAATGAGCAGTTCTTC. Translation gives CASSLSAREDNEQFF.

This clonotype was picked up one time. V is TRBV3-1 and J is TRBJ2-1; maybe TRBD2 (5 bases). Germline V gene sequence: CDR1 LGHDT, CDR2 YNNKEL (reference sequence). The CDR3 sequence is 14 residues long. Between the trimmed V and J ends, which lost 4 bases and 10 bases, there was a span of 17 bases. CDR3 amino acids: CASSPHRGGREQFF. In nucleotides, the CDR3 is TGTGCCAGCAGCCCCCATCGTGGAGGCCGCGAGCAGTTCTTC.

This clonotype was seen repeatedly, ten times or more. This chain connects TRBV6-2 or TRBV6-3 to TRBJ1-4, with D possibly matching TRBD1 (5 bases). The germline CDR1 and CDR2 sequences are MNHEY and SVGEGT. This CDR3 region has 14 residues. V was clipped by 4 bases and J by 7 bases, with 13 bases between them. The CDR3 DNA sequence: TGTGCCAGCAGTTGGGACCCCCGGATTGAAAAACTGTTTTTT. This encodes CASSWDPRIEKLFF.

The table lists this clonotype with a few counts. The chain's CDR3 is CASSQVTPGQYF. CDR3 nucleotide sequence: TGTGCCAGCAGCCAAGTTACTCCTGGGCAGTACTTC. The genes are TRBV4-2 and TRBJ2-5, with D hard to call. This CDR3 contains 12 residues. CDR1 is LGHNA and CDR2 is YNFKEQ in the germline V gene. Trimming stripped 1 base from V and 11 bases from J, with 11 bases between.

The chain couples TRBV5-1 to TRBJ1-1; D is unresolved. The V end lost 0 bases, the J end lost 0 bases, and 18 bases lay between the germline ends. The CDR3 runs to 18 residues. CDR1 is SGHRS and CDR2 is YFSETQ in the germline V gene. CDR3 residues: CASSLGLLRQAVNTEAFF. The CDR3 nucleotides are TGCGCCAGCAGCTTGGGCCTACTAAGACAAGCCGTGAACACTGAAGCTTTCTTT. The entire variable domain, with the rest obtained from reference TRBV5-1 and TRBJ1-1, is as follows: KAGVTQTPRYLIKTRGQQVTLSCSPISGHRSVSWYQQTPGQGLQFLFEYFSETQRNKGNFPGRFSGRQFSNSRSEMNVSTLELGDSALYLCASSLGLLRQAVNTEAFFGQGTRLTVV.

The count of this clonotype is one. V and J are TRBV30 and TRBJ2-3, with D possibly TRBD2 on 6 matching bases. This CDR3 comprises 12 residues. Trimming took off 7 bases at V and 2 bases at J, with 10 bases between the two ends. Germline assignment: CDR1 GTSNPN and CDR2 SVGIG (reference sequence). In nucleotides, the CDR3 is TGTGCCTTGGAGGGGAACACAGATACGCAGTATTTT. It translates to CALEGNTDTQYF.

The V and J genes are TRBV29-1 and TRBJ2-1; D perhaps matches TRBD2 (5 bases). This CDR3 is 11 amino acids long. V was trimmed by 8 bases and J by 6 bases, leaving 11 bases between them. Germline lookup yields CDR1 SQVTM and CDR2 ANQGSEA. The CDR3 DNA reads as TGCAGCTCTCTTCGGGGCAATGAGCAGTTCTTC. Its protein is CSSLRGNEQFF.

This clonotype was found a few times. The rearrangement joins TRBV29-1 to TRBJ2-4; the match to TRBD1 covers 8 bases. The J call may be in error: the DNA end matches TRBJ2-7 better. Germline CDR1 and CDR2: SQVTM and ANQGSEA. This CDR3 has 15 amino acids. The CDR3 spells CSYGIAGTGRNEQYF. The CDR3 region has the DNA TGCAGCTATGGGATCGCCGGGACAGGTCGGAACGAGCAGTACTTC.

To note about this clonotype: A clone one base away is much larger, so this may be a read error. The chain employs TRBV7-9 and TRBJ1-2, with D hard to call. The CDR3 spans 12 residues. Trimming removed 1 base from V and 6 bases from J, with 6 bases in between. Germline values: CDR1 SEHNR, CDR2 FQNEAQ (reference sequence). This chain's CDR3 is CASSLDGNGYTF. The CDR3 DNA reads as TGTGCCAGCAGCTTAGACGGGAATGGCTACACCTTC.

This rearrangement joins TRBV12-3 or TRBV12-4 to TRBJ2-1, with D unclear. The CDR3 totals 15 residues. Trimming left V 4 bases short and J 0 bases short, with 10 bases between. DNA of the CDR3: TGTGCCAGCAGTTCATCCGTAATCTCCTACAATGAGCAGTTCTTC. Amino acids: CASSSSVISYNEQFF.

This clonotype was seen many times. This chain joins TRBV29-1 and TRBJ2-1, with 7 bases fitting TRBD1. CDR3 length equals 14 residues. Germline trimming cut 6 bases from V and 5 bases from J; bases unmatched to any gene: 10. The V gene's germline CDR1 is SQVTM and CDR2 ANQGSEA. The CDR3 coding sequence is TGCAGCGTCGAACGACAGGGTAACAACAATGAGCAGTTCTTC. This encodes CSVERQGNNNEQFF.

This clonotype was seen at least ten times. The genes are TRBV20-1 and TRBJ2-3; 8 bases align to TRBD2. Germline CDR1 is DFQATT and CDR2 is SNEGSKA (reference sequence). This CDR3 comprises 14 residues. After removal of 2 bases from V and 5 bases from J, the junction contained 6 bases not matched to a gene. The CDR3 coding sequence is TGCAGTGCTAGAACGGGGCGGGAGGTAGATACGCAGTATTTT. Protein: CSARTGREVDTQYF.

This chain uses TRBV5-1 with TRBJ2-6; possible D gene TRBD2, 5 bases. The germline CDR1 and CDR2 sequences are SGHRS and YFSETQ. This CDR3 is 17 amino acids long. The V and J ends lost 0 bases and 3 bases respectively, with 13 bases between them. The CDR3 DNA reads as TGCGCCAGCAGCTTGGCTCCGGGGATTAGTGGGGCCAACGTCCTGACTTTC. Translated, it gives CASSLAPGISGANVLTF.

The chain joins TRBV15 to TRBJ1-2, with TRBD1 as a possible D gene (5 bases). The V end lost 3 bases, the J end lost 0 bases, and 8 bases lay between the germline ends. The CDR3 covers 14 residues. Germline CDR1 and CDR2: LNHNV and YYDKDF (reference sequence). The CDR3, as DNA: TGTGCCACCAGCAGGGAGACAGCTAACTATGGCTACACCTTC. Its translation is CATSRETANYGYTF.

This sequence joins TRBV5-5 and TRBJ2-1, with 11 bases that match TRBD1. This CDR3 region has 15 residues. Trimming removed 3 bases from V and 10 bases from J; junction bases left unmatched: 9. Germline-derived CDR1 and CDR2 are SGHKS and YYEKEE (reference sequence). The CDR3 here is CASSWDRGKTYEQFF. The CDR3 DNA is TGTGCCAGCAGCTGGGACAGGGGGAAGACTTACGAGCAGTTCTTC.

This rearrangement joins TRBV6-6 to TRBJ2-3, with 7 bases aligning to TRBD2. Looked up from germline, CDR1 is MNHNY and CDR2 is SVGAGI (reference sequence). V shed 7 bases and J 1 base; nucleotides not matched to a gene: 8. This CDR3 is built from 15 residues. The CDR3 sequence is CASTSRGGGTDTQYF. CDR3 nucleotides: TGTGCCAGCACCTCCCGCGGGGGAGGCACAGATACGCAGTATTTT.

CDR3 nucleotides: TGTGCCAGCAGCCAAGATAGTCGGGACCGTTTCTACGAGCAGTACTTC. This codes for CASSQDSRDRFYEQYF. The chain couples TRBV4-2 to TRBJ2-4, with D perhaps matching TRBD1 or TRBD2 (5 bases each). The J call may not be correct, given that the DNA end is closer to TRBJ2-7. In germline, CDR1 is LGHNA, CDR2 YNFKEQ. The CDR3 length is 16 residues.

The chain joins TRBV29-1 to TRBJ2-3; possibly TRBD1 or TRBD2 for D (6 bases each). Germline-derived CDR1 and CDR2 are SQVTM and ANQGSEA. V dropped 6 bases and J dropped 1 base, with 23 bases sitting between them. This CDR3 has 17 amino acids. The CDR3 here is CSVGKIGGLRGTDTQYF. In nucleotides, the CDR3 is TGCAGCGTGGGAAAGATAGGGGGACTGAGGGGCACAGATACGCAGTATTTT.

Details on this clonotype: This sequence may be a read error, since a much larger clone differs from it by one base. The CDR3, as DNA: TGCAGTGCTAGAGGACGACAGGGTCAGCCCCAGCATTTT. Amino acids: CSARGRQGQPQHF. The rearrangement joins TRBV20-1 to TRBJ1-5; 7 positions match TRBD1. Trimming removed 1 base from V and 6 bases from J; junction bases left unmatched: 3. Germline V gives CDR1 DFQATT, CDR2 SNEGSKA (reference sequence). CDR3 length: 13 amino acids.